One and the same sample provided the 14 T cell receptor beta chains below, sequenced in a study of identifying expanded T cells in peripheral blood. Clones were read by immunoSEQ multiplex PCR, and TCRdb kept only the in-frame ones, dropping some. The table includes about 90,000 clones, roughly 86% detected once. The sequenced material came from blood. The source is a person between 18 and 75 years old in good health.

The chain is built from TRBV18 and TRBJ1-1; D is uncertain. Between the trimmed V and J ends, which lost 5 bases and 3 bases, there was a span of 16 bases. The CDR3 runs 15 residues. Germline CDR1 reads KGHSH; CDR2 reads LQKENI. The CDR3: CASSSGGIGYTEAFF. CDR3 bases: TGTGCCAGCTCATCAGGAGGGATCGGGTACACTGAAGCTTTCTTT.

The rearrangement uses TRBV2 and TRBJ2-7, with a possible D match to TRBD2 (6 bases). Trimming shortened V by 4 bases and J by 7 bases, and 20 bases separated the two germline ends. CDR3 length: 15 amino acids. CDR1 is SNHLY, CDR2 FYNNEI, per germline. In DNA form, the CDR3 reads TGTGCCAGCAGTGTCCAGCGGGTGTCGCAGGGAGAGCAGTACTTC. Its protein is CASSVQRVSQGEQYF.

The chain joins TRBV27 to TRBJ1-1; no firm D call. The CDR3 sequence is 15 residues long. Trimming removed 6 bases at V and 1 base at J, with 15 bases between. Germline lookup yields CDR1 MNHEY and CDR2 SMNVEV (reference sequence). The CDR3 DNA sequence: TGTGCCAGCAGCCCTTACCGGGCGGAGAACACTGAAGCTTTCTTT. It encodes CASSPYRAENTEAFF.

This clone came up once. This sequence joins TRBV7-2 and TRBJ1-5, with TRBD1 identical over 8 bases. V trimming: 5 bases; J trimming: 2 bases; junction bases outside the gene matches: 8. CDR3 length: 16 amino acids. The germline V gene encodes CDR1 SGHTA and CDR2 FQGNSA. CDR3 in DNA: TGTGCCAGCAGCCAAAGCCTGACAGGGGGCAATCAGCCCCAGCATTTT. Its translation: CASSQSLTGGNQPQHF.

CDR3 in DNA: TGTGCCAGCAGCTTAGGGGTCAACCCCACGGAGACCCAGTACTTC. Protein sequence: CASSLGVNPTETQYF. The chain is built from TRBV7-6 and TRBJ2-5, with D hard to call. The V gene's germline CDR1 is SGHVS and CDR2 FNYEAQ. This CDR3 spans 15 amino acids. The germline V and J ends were trimmed by 1 base and 5 bases, with 14 bases remaining between them.

The chain couples TRBV6-5 to TRBJ2-1; no clear D gene. Trimming removed 2 bases from V and 4 bases from J, with 6 bases in between. CDR1 and CDR2 (germline): MNHEY, SVGAGI. The CDR3 contains 13 residues. This CDR3 reads CASSYRDYNEQFF. The CDR3 DNA reads TGTGCCAGCAGTTACAGGGATTACAATGAGCAGTTCTTC.

The gene calls are TRBV30 and TRBJ2-5; TRBD1 agrees at 7 bases. This CDR3 is built from 15 residues. V lost 8 bases, J lost 2 bases, and 14 bases stayed unmatched. The V gene's germline CDR1 is GTSNPN and CDR2 SVGIG (reference sequence). Here the CDR3 reads CAAKGQGVLQETQYF. DNA of the CDR3: TGTGCCGCTAAGGGGCAGGGGGTCTTACAAGAGACCCAGTACTTC.

The chain combines TRBV5-1 with TRBJ1-4; 8 positions match TRBD1. This CDR3 spans 13 amino acids. Trimming took 3 bases from V and 8 from J; bases not matched to a gene: 3. Germline CDR1 and CDR2: SGHRS and YFSETQ. The CDR3 spells CASSWGQAEKLFF. The CDR3 DNA is TGCGCCAGCAGCTGGGGACAGGCCGAAAAACTGTTTTTT.

V usage is TRBV5-4 and J usage is TRBJ1-1; tentative D call: TRBD1 (5 bases). Germline values: CDR1 SGHNT, CDR2 YYREEE (reference sequence). The CDR3 spans 14 residues. V lost 4 bases and J 4 bases, leaving 14 bases between the germline ends. The CDR3 spells CASSMPLGGTEAFF. CDR3 nucleotides: TGTGCCAGCAGCATGCCCCTGGGGGGCACTGAAGCTTTCTTT. Complete variable domain (other parts from reference TRBV5-4 and TRBJ1-1): ETGVTQSPTHLIKTRGQQVTLRCSSQSGHNTVSWYQQALGQGPQFIFQYYREEENGRGNFPPRFSGLQFPNYSSELNVNALELDDSALYLCASSMPLGGTEAFFGQGTRLTVV.

The rearrangement uses TRBV6-1 and TRBJ1-1, with D possibly TRBD1 on 5 matching bases. CDR1 and CDR2 from the germline V gene are MNHNS and SASEGT. V gave up 4 bases and J gave up 0 bases, with 15 bases separating them. The CDR3 is 16 amino acids. DNA for the CDR3: TGTGCCAGCAGTGCTCGCCCTTGGGGCATGAACACTGAAGCTTTCTTT. Protein: CASSARPWGMNTEAFF.

V gene TRBV19 combines with J gene TRBJ1-1; no clear D. The ends were cut back, 2 bases at V and 0 bases at J, with 19 bases in the middle. The germline CDR1 and CDR2 sequences are LNHDA and SQIVND (reference sequence). The CDR3 has 18 residues. Written as DNA, the CDR3 is TGTGCCAGTAGTATAATCCGGTTGCGTAAAAAAATGAACACTGAAGCTTTCTTT. The encoded protein is CASSIIRLRKKMNTEAFF. The full variable domain, rest sourced from reference TRBV19 and TRBJ1-1, is DGGITQSPKYLFRKEGQNVTLSCEQNLNHDAMYWYRQDPGQGLRLIYYSQIVNDFQKGDIAEGYSVSREKKESFPLTVTSAQKNPTAFYLCASSIIRLRKKMNTEAFFGQGTRLTVV.

V and J are TRBV19 and TRBJ1-1; unclear D gene. The V gene lost 7 bases and the J gene lost 3 bases, with 15 bases spanning the gap. Germline lookup yields CDR1 LNHDA and CDR2 SQIVND (reference sequence). The CDR3 runs to 14 residues. CDR3 nucleotides: TGTGCCAGTATTCGGATTCAACCGCACACTGAAGCTTTCTTT. Protein: CASIRIQPHTEAFF.

The genes are TRBV6-5 and TRBJ1-1, with D unresolved. The CDR3 length is 14 residues. The germline V and J ends were trimmed by 5 bases and 0 bases, with 10 bases remaining between them. CDR1 is MNHEY and CDR2 is SVGAGI in the germline V gene. CDR3 region: CASSTRLVNTEAFF. The CDR3, as DNA: TGTGCCAGCAGTACCCGACTTGTGAACACTGAAGCTTTCTTT.

This chain links TRBV5-1 with TRBJ2-1; the D gene is possibly TRBD2 (5 bases). CDR1 is SGHRS and CDR2 is YFSETQ in the germline V gene. The CDR3 covers 15 residues. Trimming cost V 2 bases and J 2 bases, with 11 bases left between them. CDR3 bases: TGCGCCAGCAGCTTTGAGGGTCTACCCTACAATGAGCAGTTCTTC. Residues: CASSFEGLPYNEQFF.